Relative to its sample, the clone carrying this T cell receptor beta chain is medium-sized. Its specificity is not known. These data belong to a study of T cell responses to AZD1222 COVID-19 vaccine. At the level of the study: Some second doses came at about 4 weeks and others at about 12 weeks; these were pooled. Study-wide results and limits: At 160-218 and 743-854, vaccine-associated CD4 TCRs were dominant, and they spanned spike. Clonal diversity may have been underestimated, and the donors were mostly white British, with more females than males. Repertoires were collected only later (after the peak T cell response had occurred).

The ends lost 8 bases at V and 8 bases at J; junction bases unmatched: 10. The CDR3 length is 15 residues. CDR1 MNHEY and CDR2 SVGAGI come from the germline V gene. Only in-frame clones appear in the TCRdb table, and some are missing; sequencing was by immunoSEQ multiplex PCR. The table includes some 120,000 clones, more than 85% detected once. The chain couples TRBV6-5 to TRBJ1-6, with TRBD1 matching 9 bases. The receptor was isolated from an adult in good health. This specimen was peripheral blood, taken on day 0 of AZD1222 vaccination. The CDR3 region has the DNA TGTGCCAGCCGACCCCCCGGGACAGGGTATTCACCCCTCCACTTT. It translates to CASRPPGTGYSPLHF.